This T cell receptor beta chain was recorded in a study of shared clonotypes between healthy human individuals. Across the study: Donor composition was a couple of women and a few men, aged 18 to 49.

Germline CDR1 KGHSH, CDR2 LQKENI. The CDR3 has 15 residues. V was pared by 0 bases and J by 2 bases, with 11 bases between. Both subsets, CD45RA+ naive and CD45RA-negative memory, were split from the CD4+ cells. The protocol was immunoSEQ multiplex PCR, while the TCRdb copy is restricted to in-frame clones and leaves out a portion. The sample records over a million clones, about 80% being singletons. Study results and caveats: Measured sharing among donors was expected to vary with sequencing depth. Unshared clonotypes carried lower generation probabilities than those common to all four donors.

Points on this clone: No antigen is known for it.

The TCR sequence derives from a man aged 18 to 30 in good health. Some clones in this sample may be carry-over from other donors' samples. The V gene is TRBV18, the J gene TRBJ2-7, with D possibly matching TRBD2 (5 bases). Sequencing used memory CD4+ T cells from PBMCs. Subset: CD45RA-negative fraction. The CDR3 bases are TGTGCCAGCTCACCACCTGGGCTAGCTACCTACGAGCAGTACTTC. This sequence encodes CASSPPGLATYEQYF.